Presented here are 7 T cell receptor beta chains from one specimen sequenced in a study of T cell repertoires in cytomegalovirus infection. Which antigens these TCRs recognize remains unknown. One entry per CDR3 protein, called by TCRdb with MiXCR from the reads. The data show fewer than 200,000 distinct CDR3 sequences, with about 20% seen just once and 25% held by the top ten. Sequenced here: CD8+ T cells from cultured PBMCs, sampled from culture after CMV antigen stimulation. The receptors were sampled from a human donor in good health (CMV status not recorded). Some clones in this sample may be carry-over from other donors' samples.

V gene TRBV27 combines with J gene TRBJ2-2; perhaps D is TRBD1 or TRBD2 (5 bases each). CDR1 and CDR2 from the germline V gene are MNHEY and SMNVEV (reference sequence). The CDR3 runs to 14 residues. The V and J ends lost 5 bases and 7 bases respectively, with 14 bases between them. CDR3 DNA: TGTGCCAGCAGTCGCCGGGGCGCTGGCGGGGAGCTGTTTTTT. Translation: CASSRRGAGGELFF.

This clonotype was observed a handful of times. The CDR3 loop reads CASSPGGASGELFF. The DNA for the CDR3 is TGTGCCAGCAGTCCCGGGGGGGCCAGCGGGGAGCTGTTTTTT. The rearrangement uses TRBV12-3 or TRBV12-4 and TRBJ2-2, with TRBD2 matching 8 bases. V trimming: 5 bases; J trimming: 7 bases; junction bases outside the gene matches: 6. The CDR3 has 14 amino acids.

This clonotype was observed a handful of times. The chain links TRBV6-1 to TRBJ2-3; TRBD2 matches at 13 bases. CDR1 MNHNS and CDR2 SASEGT come from the germline V gene. This CDR3 is 16 amino acids long. Trimming removed 6 bases from V and 5 bases from J; junction bases left unmatched: 8. The CDR3 DNA follows: TGTGCCAGCAGCGCCCGACTAGCGGGGGGTATAGATACGCAGTATTTT. Amino acids: CASSARLAGGIDTQYF.

The chain has TRBV7-2 and TRBJ2-3, with 11 nucleotides matching TRBD2. CDR1 is SGHTA, CDR2 FQGNSA, per germline. The CDR3 covers 16 residues. Trimming at V came to 1 base and at J to 5 bases, leaving 5 bases not matched to a gene. The CDR3 spells CASSLVAGGPQDTQYF. The CDR3 nucleotides are TGTGCCAGCAGCTTAGTAGCGGGGGGGCCGCAAGATACGCAGTATTTT.

In its sample, this clonotype was seen many times. V usage is TRBV15 and J usage is TRBJ2-2; D not certain. The germline CDR1 and CDR2 sequences are LNHNV and YYDKDF (reference sequence). Trimming took off 8 bases at V and 5 bases at J, with 9 bases between the two ends. The CDR3 runs 12 residues. CDR3 sequence: CATSLNTGELFF. CDR3 DNA sequence: TGTGCCACCTCGCTAAATACCGGGGAGCTGTTTTTT.

This clonotype was found many times. This chain joins TRBV4-3 and TRBJ2-7; no clear D gene. Germline CDR1 LGHNA, CDR2 YSLEER. With 2 bases removed from V and 4 bases from J, the gap between germline ends came to 9 bases. This CDR3 spans 13 amino acids. The CDR3 DNA reads TGCGCCAGCAGCCAAAATGTGGCTTACGAGCAGTACTTC. Translation gives CASSQNVAYEQYF.

V is TRBV19 and J is TRBJ2-7; possibly TRBD2 for D (6 bases). The CDR3 is 13 residues long. V was shortened by 4 bases and J by 3 bases, with 10 bases between the two germline ends. CDR1 is LNHDA and CDR2 is SQIVND in the germline V gene (reference sequence). The CDR3 nucleotides are TGTGCCAGTAGTAGCGGGACTCTCTACGAGCAGTACTTC. It specifies CASSSGTLYEQYF.